The T cell receptor beta chain under discussion was sequenced for a study of blood T cell repertoires in COVID-19. Only in-frame clones appear in the TCRdb table, and some are missing; sequencing was by immunoSEQ multiplex PCR. This sample has about 120,000 clones, with approximately 87% found just once. Sequenced: peripheral blood. The source is a man aged 70 or older who had recovered from COVID-19.

The CDR3 region is CASRYSQGAVYGYTF. As DNA, the CDR3 is TGTGCCAGCAGGTACTCCCAGGGGGCTGTCTATGGCTACACCTTC. The chain links TRBV27 to TRBJ1-2, with 8 bases lining up with TRBD1. CDR3 length: 15 residues. J was trimmed by 4 bases and V by 6 bases; bases with no gene match: 10. The V gene's germline CDR1 is MNHEY and CDR2 SMNVEV (reference sequence).